The text below deals with one T cell receptor (beta chain). Antigen specificity is unknown. The entry originates in a study of T cell responses to AZD1222 COVID-19 vaccine. Findings and limits, study-wide: A mostly white British donor set with more females was recruited, and clonal diversity was possibly underestimated.

Germline V gene sequence: CDR1 SGHTA, CDR2 FQGNSA. The CDR3 sequence is 14 residues long. V dropped 5 bases and J dropped 7 bases, with 17 bases sitting between them. Assay: immunoSEQ multiplex PCR; the TCRdb copy retains only in-frame clones and omits some. The sample shows some 99,000 clones, about 90% of them seen only once. This specimen was peripheral blood, taken on day 0 of AZD1222 vaccination. V gene TRBV7-2 combines with J gene TRBJ1-2; no firm D call. The TCR comes from an adult in good health. The CDR3 here is CASSQFEGAGGYTF. DNA of the CDR3: TGTGCCAGCAGCCAGTTTGAGGGCGCGGGTGGCTACACCTTC.